Below are 26 T cell receptor beta chains sequenced from a single sample in a study of PD-1 blockade in classical Hodgkin lymphoma. Time point reported: newly diagnosed, previously untreated cHL patient sample. TCRdb's copy holds only in-frame clones and misses some; the assay was immunoSEQ multiplex PCR. This table has roughly 70,000 clones, 93% appearing once. Sequencing was carried out using peripheral blood mononuclear cells (PBMCs). The origin of the receptors is a human donor with classical Hodgkin lymphoma.

The chain employs TRBV5-1 and TRBJ1-2; D is perhaps TRBD1 (5 bases). The germline gives CDR1 SGHRS, CDR2 YFSETQ. The length of the CDR3 is 12 residues. The ends were cut back, 2 bases at V and 4 bases at J, with 6 bases in the middle. CDR3 residues: CASSLGAYGYTF. The CDR3 DNA sequence: TGCGCCAGCAGCTTAGGGGCCTATGGCTACACCTTC.

The chain is built from TRBV11-2 and TRBJ2-3; 7 bases are shared with TRBD2. The CDR3 is 17 amino acids. CDR1 and CDR2 (germline): SGHAT, FQNNGV. The CDR3 DNA reads as TGTGCAGTTGGGTTGGGACTACTTGAGGACAGCACAGATACGCAGTATTTT. It translates to CAVGLGLLEDSTDTQYF.

A note on this clone: One end of the junction is discordant with germline, which a read error may explain. The gene calls are TRBV28 and TRBJ2-6, with TRBD1 matching over 11 bases. Per the germline V gene, CDR1 is MDHEN and CDR2 is SYDVKM. The CDR3 totals 18 residues. DNA of the CDR3: TGTGCCACCAGTCCCTTGGGACAGGGGGGTCCTGGGGCCAACGTCCTGACTTTC. It translates to CATSPLGQGGPGANVLTF. Full variable domain (remainder filled in from reference TRBV28 and TRBJ2-6): DVKVTQSSRYLVKRTGEKVFLECVQDMDHENMFWYRQDPGLGLRLIYFSYDVKMKEKGDIPEGYSVSREKKERFSLILESASTNQTSMYLCATSPLGQGGPGANVLTFGAGSRLTVL.

This clone was recorded a few times. The chain joins TRBV2 to TRBJ1-1; D call uncertain. The CDR3 runs 13 residues. V shed 9 bases and J shed 1 base, with 12 bases lying between them. The germline CDR1 and CDR2 sequences are SNHLY and FYNNEI. Written as DNA, the CDR3 is TGTGCCAGTGGGAGCGGGTGGAACACTGAAGCTTTCTTT. Its protein is CASGSGWNTEAFF.

The V and J genes are TRBV18 and TRBJ2-7; a possible D gene is TRBD1 (5 bases). Germline CDR1 reads KGHSH; CDR2 reads LQKENI. There are 15 residues in the CDR3. The V gene lost 5 bases and the J gene lost 2 bases, with 16 bases spanning the gap. The CDR3 here is CASSEQGSATYEQYF. CDR3 DNA sequence: TGTGCCAGCTCAGAGCAGGGCTCAGCCACCTACGAGCAGTACTTC.

The chain couples TRBV29-1 to TRBJ2-7, with D perhaps matching TRBD1 (6 bases). The germline V gene has CDR1 SQVTM and CDR2 ANQGSEA. The V end lost 7 bases, the J end lost 0 bases, and 10 bases lay between the germline ends. The CDR3 has 12 residues. The CDR3 region is CSARDNSYEQYF. For the CDR3, the DNA is TGCAGCGCCCGGGACAACTCCTACGAGCAGTACTTC.

J is TRBJ1-2 and V is TRBV19; 8 bases map to TRBD1. Germline CDR1 reads LNHDA; CDR2 reads SQIVND (reference sequence). The V segment lost 3 bases and the J segment 7 bases; nucleotides outside the gene matches: 4. The CDR3 contains 13 residues. This chain's CDR3 is CASSIDRGGGYTF. The CDR3 bases are TGTGCCAGTAGTATTGACAGGGGAGGTGGCTACACCTTC.

The chain recombines TRBV18 with TRBJ2-2; D remains unclear. This CDR3 is built from 13 residues. Germline V gene data show CDR1 as KGHSH and CDR2 as LQKENI. V was pared by 6 bases and J by 7 bases, with 12 bases between. The CDR3 region is CASSRNWGGELFF. The DNA of the CDR3 is TGTGCCAGCTCCCGGAACTGGGGCGGGGAGCTGTTTTTT. The variable domain in full, with the rest retrieved from reference TRBV18 and TRBJ2-2, is NAGVMQNPRHLVRRRGQEARLRCSPMKGHSHVYWYRQLPEEGLKFMVYLQKENIIDESGMPKERFSAEFPKEGPSILRIQQVVRGDSAAYFCASSRNWGGELFFGEGSRLTVL.

The J gene is TRBJ2-7, the V gene TRBV9; 9 nucleotides match TRBD1. The CDR3 is 13 residues long. With 7 bases clipped from V and 3 bases from J, the junction kept 5 bases outside the gene matches. Germline V gene sequence: CDR1 SGDLS, CDR2 YYNGEE. CDR3 in DNA: TGTGCCAGCCCCGGGACAGGGATCTACGAGCAGTACTTC. This codes for CASPGTGIYEQYF.

V is TRBV5-1 and J is TRBJ2-7; TRBD2 might be the D (5 bases). Germline CDR1 is SGHRS and CDR2 is YFSETQ. V was clipped by 3 bases and J by 0 bases, with 10 bases between them. This CDR3 is built from 14 residues. Here the CDR3 reads CASSWRSNSYEQYF. CDR3 DNA: TGCGCCAGCAGCTGGAGGTCCAACTCCTACGAGCAGTACTTC.

Only a few counts were recorded for this clone. The chain employs TRBV27 and TRBJ2-7; TRBD2 matches 9 bases. Trimming at V came to 4 bases and at J to 11 bases, leaving 9 bases not matched to a gene. CDR1 is MNHEY, CDR2 SMNVEV, per germline (reference sequence). The CDR3 has 13 amino acids. CDR3 nucleotide sequence: TGTGCCAGCAGTTCCACGCGGGGGGGCGGGGAGTACTTC. It encodes CASSSTRGGGEYF.

CDR3 nucleotides: TGCGCCAGCAGCTTAGCGGGAGACGAGACCCAGTACTTC. This sequence encodes CASSLAGDETQYF. The chain combines TRBV5-1 with TRBJ2-5; 8 positions match TRBD2. Germline CDR1 and CDR2: SGHRS and YFSETQ. This CDR3 is built from 13 residues. V shed 2 bases, J shed 5 bases, and the junction held 2 bases outside the gene matches.

In its sample, this clone was seen once. The chain couples TRBV28 to TRBJ2-5, with 7 nucleotides matching TRBD2. Germline CDR1 MDHEN, CDR2 SYDVKM. This CDR3 spans 15 amino acids. V was pared by 5 bases and J by 5 bases, with 11 bases of the junction left unmatched. This chain's CDR3 is CASSQQAGTIETQYF. CDR3 sequence (DNA): TGTGCCAGCAGTCAACAGGCCGGGACTATCGAGACCCAGTACTTC.

J is TRBJ1-1 and V is TRBV19; D is uncertain. The germline V gene encodes CDR1 LNHDA and CDR2 SQIVND (reference sequence). Trimming pared 0 bases from V and 0 bases from J, leaving 8 bases between. CDR3 size: 15 residues. CDR3 in amino acids: CASSIDWLMNTEAFF. In DNA form, the CDR3 reads TGTGCCAGTAGTATAGATTGGCTTATGAACACTGAAGCTTTCTTT.

The V call is TRBV7-9, the J call TRBJ1-4; D is ambiguous. From germline, CDR1 is SEHNR and CDR2 FQNEAQ (reference sequence). This CDR3 spans 14 amino acids. V shed 5 bases and J shed 5 bases, with 12 bases lying between them. CDR3 amino acids: CASSPTRANEKLFF. DNA of the CDR3: TGTGCCAGCAGCCCGACGCGGGCGAATGAAAAACTGTTTTTT.

The rearrangement links TRBV9 to TRBJ1-1, with 7 bases aligning to TRBD1. The J segment lost 5 bases and the V segment lost 0 bases, leaving 10 bases of the junction unmatched. There are 16 residues in the CDR3. The V gene's germline CDR1 is SGDLS and CDR2 YYNGEE. CDR3 protein: CASSVGTGAPATEAFF. The CDR3 nucleotides read TGTGCCAGCAGCGTAGGCACAGGGGCGCCTGCGACTGAAGCTTTCTTT.

The count of this clone is one. This rearrangement joins TRBV11-3 to TRBJ1-1; D not certain. The CDR3 spans 12 residues. V shed 3 bases and J shed 3 bases, with 5 bases lying between them. Looked up from germline, CDR1 is SGHNT and CDR2 is YENEEA. The DNA of the CDR3 is TGTGCCAGCAGCTTCGGGGACACTGAAGCTTTCTTT. This translates into CASSFGDTEAFF.

A single count supports this clone. The chain uses TRBV7-9 and TRBJ2-7, with 10 nucleotides matching TRBD2. With 7 bases clipped from V and 2 bases from J, the junction kept 8 bases outside the gene matches. The germline gives CDR1 SEHNR, CDR2 FQNEAQ (reference sequence). CDR3 length: 15 residues. The CDR3 DNA reads TGTGCCAGCATTCATAGGACTAGCGGTCCCTACGAGCAGTACTTC. It translates to CASIHRTSGPYEQYF.

This chain uses TRBV5-6 with TRBJ2-3; D perhaps matches TRBD2 (6 bases). The length of the CDR3 is 15 residues. The V gene's germline CDR1 is SGHDT and CDR2 YYEEEE. V shed 3 bases and J shed 0 bases, with 11 bases lying between them. The CDR3 here is CASSSAGISTDTQYF. CDR3 DNA: TGTGCCAGCAGCTCCGCGGGGATAAGCACAGATACGCAGTATTTT.

Concerning this clone itself: Sequence at one end of the junction differs from germline and may be a read error. This chain joins TRBV5-1 and TRBJ1-3, with D maybe TRBD1 (5 bases). Germline lookup yields CDR1 SGHRS and CDR2 YFSETQ. CDR3 size: 15 residues. CDR3 region: CASSLEGGTGYTIYF. In DNA form, the CDR3 reads TGCGCCAGCAGCTTGGAAGGAGGGACTGGATACACCATATATTTT.

The chain recombines TRBV29-1 with TRBJ1-1; unclear D gene. V was cut by 6 bases and J by 5 bases, with 16 bases left in between. The CDR3 length is 13 residues. Germline assignment: CDR1 SQVTM and CDR2 ANQGSEA. CDR3 protein: CSVRHLPGTEAFF. CDR3 nucleotides: TGCAGCGTGCGACACCTCCCTGGGACTGAAGCTTTCTTT. Complete variable domain (other parts from reference TRBV29-1 and TRBJ1-1): SAVISQKPSRDICQRGTSLTIQCQVDSQVTMMFWYRQQPGQSLTLIATANQGSEATYESGFVIDKFPISRPNLTFSTLTVSNMSPEDSSIYLCSVRHLPGTEAFFGQGTRLTVV.

The chain has TRBV10-3 and TRBJ1-2; D remains ambiguous. V lost 6 bases to trimming and J lost 0 bases, with 8 bases between them. This CDR3 region has 13 residues. CDR1 and CDR2 from the germline V gene are ENHRY and SYGVKD. CDR3 protein: CAISPEPNYGYTF. DNA of the CDR3: TGTGCCATCAGCCCGGAACCTAACTATGGCTACACCTTC.

This CDR3 reads CASSRLGTNVAFF. The CDR3 DNA is TGTGCCAGCAGTCGCTTGGGGACAAACGTAGCTTTCTTT. This chain connects TRBV6-5 to TRBJ1-1; a weak D match, TRBD1 (6 bases). V was cut by 5 bases and J by 10 bases, with 17 bases left in between. The CDR3 extends over 13 amino acids. Germline V lookup: CDR1 MNHEY, CDR2 SVGAGI.

In this sample, this clone turned up a few times. The chain employs TRBV9 and TRBJ2-1; D gene unclear. Looked up from germline, CDR1 is SGDLS and CDR2 is YYNGEE. V dropped 0 bases and J dropped 0 bases, with 10 bases sitting between them. This CDR3 is built from 16 residues. Here the CDR3 reads CASSVVVTSSYNEQFF. Written as DNA, the CDR3 is TGTGCCAGCAGCGTAGTTGTGACGAGCTCCTACAATGAGCAGTTCTTC. Together with reference TRBV9 and TRBJ2-1, the CDR3 gives the full variable domain: DSGVTQTPKHLITATGQRVTLRCSPRSGDLSVYWYQQSLDQGLQFLIQYYNGEERAKGNILERFSAQQFPDLHSELNLSSLELGDSALYFCASSVVVTSSYNEQFFGPGTRLTVL.

V and J are TRBV28 and TRBJ1-2; 9 bases agree with TRBD1. V dropped 3 bases and J dropped 5; count of bases not matched to a gene: 4. CDR3 size: 14 residues. Germline assignment: CDR1 MDHEN and CDR2 SYDVKM. The CDR3 loop reads CASSLDRGGYGYTF. The DNA for the CDR3 is TGTGCCAGCAGTTTGGACAGGGGTGGGTATGGCTACACCTTC.

This clone was seen once. This chain links TRBV4-1 with TRBJ2-5; tentative D call: TRBD2 (6 bases). V lost 4 bases and J 1 base, leaving 10 bases between the germline ends. The CDR3 runs to 14 residues. CDR1 MGHRA and CDR2 YSYEKL come from the germline V gene. CDR3 sequence reads: CASSLGRGQETQYF. The CDR3 nucleotides are TGCGCCAGCAGCCTAGGGCGGGGCCAAGAGACCCAGTACTTC.